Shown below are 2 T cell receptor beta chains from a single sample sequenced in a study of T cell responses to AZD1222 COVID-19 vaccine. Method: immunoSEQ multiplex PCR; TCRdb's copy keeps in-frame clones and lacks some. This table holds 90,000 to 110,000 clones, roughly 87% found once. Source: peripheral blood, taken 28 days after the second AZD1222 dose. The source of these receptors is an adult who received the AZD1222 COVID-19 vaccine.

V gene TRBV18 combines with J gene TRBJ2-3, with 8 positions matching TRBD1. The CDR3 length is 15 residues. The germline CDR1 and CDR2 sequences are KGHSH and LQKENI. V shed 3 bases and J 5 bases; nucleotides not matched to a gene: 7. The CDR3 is CASSPDRATKDTQYF. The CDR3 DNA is TGTGCCAGCTCACCGGACAGGGCAACCAAAGATACGCAGTATTTT.

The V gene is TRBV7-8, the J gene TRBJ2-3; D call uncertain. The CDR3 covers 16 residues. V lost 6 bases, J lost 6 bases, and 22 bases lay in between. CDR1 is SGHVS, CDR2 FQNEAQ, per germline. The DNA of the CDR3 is TGTGCCAGCAGGATTAGGGAACTTGACGTCTCCGATACGCAGTATTTT. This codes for CASRIRELDVSDTQYF.